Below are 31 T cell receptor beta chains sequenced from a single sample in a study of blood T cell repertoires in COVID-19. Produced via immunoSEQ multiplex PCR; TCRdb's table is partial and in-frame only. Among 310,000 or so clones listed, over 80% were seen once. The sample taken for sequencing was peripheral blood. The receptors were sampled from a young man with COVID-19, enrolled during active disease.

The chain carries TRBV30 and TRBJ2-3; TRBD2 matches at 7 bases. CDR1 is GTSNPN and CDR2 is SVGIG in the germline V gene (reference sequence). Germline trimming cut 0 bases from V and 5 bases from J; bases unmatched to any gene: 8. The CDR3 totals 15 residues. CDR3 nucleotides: TGTGCCTGGAGTGTATTACTGACGGGGGGAGATACGCAGTATTTT. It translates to CAWSVLLTGGDTQYF.

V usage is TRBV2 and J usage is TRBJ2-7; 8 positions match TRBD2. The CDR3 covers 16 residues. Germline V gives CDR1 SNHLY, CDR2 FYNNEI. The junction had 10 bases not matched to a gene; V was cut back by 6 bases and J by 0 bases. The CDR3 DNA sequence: TGTGCCAGCAGAGCCAGCATACTAGCGGACTCCTACGAGCAGTACTTC. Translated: CASRASILADSYEQYF.

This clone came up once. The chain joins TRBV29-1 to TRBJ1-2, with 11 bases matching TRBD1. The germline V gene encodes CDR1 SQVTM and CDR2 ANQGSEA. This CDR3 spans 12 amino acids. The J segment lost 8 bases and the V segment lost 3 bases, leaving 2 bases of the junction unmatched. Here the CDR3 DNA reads TGCAGCGTTGAGGGACAGGGGGGAGGCTACACCTTC. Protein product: CSVEGQGGGYTF.

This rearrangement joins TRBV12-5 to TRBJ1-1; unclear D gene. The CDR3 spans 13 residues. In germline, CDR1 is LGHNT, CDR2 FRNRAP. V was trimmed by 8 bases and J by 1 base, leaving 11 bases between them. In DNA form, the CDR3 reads TGTGCTAGTAACATACGGGGGAACACTGAAGCTTTCTTT. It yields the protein CASNIRGNTEAFF.

CDR3 in DNA: TGTGCCAGCAGTTCGGACAGATATCCAGATACGCAGTATTTT. Residues: CASSSDRYPDTQYF. The chain is built from TRBV25-1 and TRBJ2-3; tentatively, D is TRBD1 (6 bases). Germline assignment: CDR1 MGHDK and CDR2 SYGVNS. This CDR3 is built from 14 residues. The germline V and J ends were trimmed by 5 bases and 4 bases, with 13 bases remaining between them.

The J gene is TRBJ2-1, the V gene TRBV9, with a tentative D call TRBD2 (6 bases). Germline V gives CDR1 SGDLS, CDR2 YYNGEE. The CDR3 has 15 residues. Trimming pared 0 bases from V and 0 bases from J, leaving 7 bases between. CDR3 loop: CASSVGRDSYNEQFF. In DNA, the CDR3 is TGTGCCAGCAGCGTAGGGCGGGACTCCTACAATGAGCAGTTCTTC.

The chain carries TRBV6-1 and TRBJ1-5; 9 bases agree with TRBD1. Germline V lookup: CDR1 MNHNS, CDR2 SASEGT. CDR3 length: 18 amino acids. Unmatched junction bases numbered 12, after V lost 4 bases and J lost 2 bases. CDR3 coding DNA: TGTGCCAGCAGTGGACATGGACAGGGGAGTCTCGGCAATCAGCCCCAGCATTTT. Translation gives CASSGHGQGSLGNQPQHF.

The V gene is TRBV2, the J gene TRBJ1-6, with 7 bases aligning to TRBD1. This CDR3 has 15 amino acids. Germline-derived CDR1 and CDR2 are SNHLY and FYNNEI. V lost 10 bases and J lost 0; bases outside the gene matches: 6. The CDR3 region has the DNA TGTGCCATCACACAGGGGAGCTCCTATAATTCACCCCTCCACTTT. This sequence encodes CAITQGSSYNSPLHF.

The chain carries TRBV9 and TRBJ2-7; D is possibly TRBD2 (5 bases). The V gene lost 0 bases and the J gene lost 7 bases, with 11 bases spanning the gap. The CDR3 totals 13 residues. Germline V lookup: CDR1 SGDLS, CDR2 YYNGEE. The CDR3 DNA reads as TGTGCCAGCAGCGTAGAATTAGCGACAGAGCAGTACTTC. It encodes CASSVELATEQYF.

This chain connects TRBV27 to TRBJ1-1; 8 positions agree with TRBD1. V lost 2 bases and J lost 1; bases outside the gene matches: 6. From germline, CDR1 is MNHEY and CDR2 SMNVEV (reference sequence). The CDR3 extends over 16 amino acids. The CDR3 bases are TGTGCCAGCAGTTTAGGGACAGGAAGGGGGAACACTGAAGCTTTCTTT. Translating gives CASSLGTGRGNTEAFF.

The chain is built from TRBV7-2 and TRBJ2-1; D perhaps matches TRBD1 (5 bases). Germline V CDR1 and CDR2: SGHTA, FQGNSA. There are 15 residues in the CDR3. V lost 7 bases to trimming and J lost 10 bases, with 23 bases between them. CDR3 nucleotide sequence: TGTGCCAGCATCCCAGGGTCCGACCGCCGACTGGAGCAGTTCTTC. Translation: CASIPGSDRRLEQFF.

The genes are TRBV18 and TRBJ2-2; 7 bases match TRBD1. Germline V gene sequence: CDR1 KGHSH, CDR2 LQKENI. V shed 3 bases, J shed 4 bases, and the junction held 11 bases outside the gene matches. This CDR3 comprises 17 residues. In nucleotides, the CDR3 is TGTGCCAGCTCACCCCTAGGGGACAGAGCAGTCACCGGGGAGCTGTTTTTT. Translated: CASSPLGDRAVTGELFF.

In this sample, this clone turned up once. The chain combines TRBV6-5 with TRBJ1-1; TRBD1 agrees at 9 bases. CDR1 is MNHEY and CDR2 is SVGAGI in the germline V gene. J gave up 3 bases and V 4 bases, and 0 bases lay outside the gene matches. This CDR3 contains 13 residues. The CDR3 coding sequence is TGTGCCAGCAGTTGGACAGGGGACACTGAAGCTTTCTTT. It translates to CASSWTGDTEAFF.

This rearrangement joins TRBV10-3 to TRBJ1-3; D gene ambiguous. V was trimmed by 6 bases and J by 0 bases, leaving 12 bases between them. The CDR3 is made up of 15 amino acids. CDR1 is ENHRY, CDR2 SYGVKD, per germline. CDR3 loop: CAISETKLSGNTIYF. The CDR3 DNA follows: TGTGCCATCAGCGAGACCAAACTCTCTGGAAACACCATATATTTT.

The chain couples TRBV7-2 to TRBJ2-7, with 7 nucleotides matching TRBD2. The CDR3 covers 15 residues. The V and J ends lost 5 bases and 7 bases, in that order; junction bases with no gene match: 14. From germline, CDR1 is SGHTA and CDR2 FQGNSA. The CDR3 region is CASSPGGGRVGEQYF. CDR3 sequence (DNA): TGTGCCAGCAGCCCCGGTGGGGGGAGGGTGGGGGAGCAGTACTTC.

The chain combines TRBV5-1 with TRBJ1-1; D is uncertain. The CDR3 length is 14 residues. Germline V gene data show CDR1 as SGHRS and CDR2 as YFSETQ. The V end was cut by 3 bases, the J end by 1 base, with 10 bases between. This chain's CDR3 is CASSSSLRNTEAFF. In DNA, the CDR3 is TGCGCCAGCAGCTCCTCACTTCGGAACACTGAAGCTTTCTTT.

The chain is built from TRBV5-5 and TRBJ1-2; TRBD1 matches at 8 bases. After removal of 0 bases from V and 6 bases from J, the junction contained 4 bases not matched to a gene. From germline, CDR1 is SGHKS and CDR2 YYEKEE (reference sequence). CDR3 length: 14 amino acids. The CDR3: CASSLGRGPDGYTF. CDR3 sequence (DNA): TGTGCCAGCAGCTTGGGCAGGGGGCCGGATGGCTACACCTTC. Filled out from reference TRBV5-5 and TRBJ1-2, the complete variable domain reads DAGVTQSPTHLIKTRGQQVTLRCSPISGHKSVSWYQQVLGQGPQFIFQYYEKEERGRGNFPDRFSARQFPNYSSELNVNALLLGDSALYLCASSLGRGPDGYTFGSGTRLTVV.

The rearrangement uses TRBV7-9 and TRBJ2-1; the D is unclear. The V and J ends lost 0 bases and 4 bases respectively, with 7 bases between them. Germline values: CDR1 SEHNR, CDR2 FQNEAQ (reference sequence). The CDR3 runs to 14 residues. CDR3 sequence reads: CASSLASEYNEQFF. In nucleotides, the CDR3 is TGTGCCAGCAGCTTAGCGAGTGAATACAATGAGCAGTTCTTC.

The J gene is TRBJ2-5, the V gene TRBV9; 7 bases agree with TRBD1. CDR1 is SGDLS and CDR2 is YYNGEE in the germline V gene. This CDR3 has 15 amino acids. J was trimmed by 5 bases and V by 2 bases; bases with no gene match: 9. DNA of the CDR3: TGTGCCAGCAGCGTGGCAGGGGGACAACGGGAGACCCAGTACTTC. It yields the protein CASSVAGGQRETQYF.

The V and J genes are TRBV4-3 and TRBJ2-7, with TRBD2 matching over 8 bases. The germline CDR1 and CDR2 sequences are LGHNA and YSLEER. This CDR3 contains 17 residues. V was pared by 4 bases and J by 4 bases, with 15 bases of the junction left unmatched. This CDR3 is CASSLRPDGGELYEQYF. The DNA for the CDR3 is TGCGCCAGCAGCCTCCGCCCGGACGGGGGGGAGTTGTACGAGCAGTACTTC.

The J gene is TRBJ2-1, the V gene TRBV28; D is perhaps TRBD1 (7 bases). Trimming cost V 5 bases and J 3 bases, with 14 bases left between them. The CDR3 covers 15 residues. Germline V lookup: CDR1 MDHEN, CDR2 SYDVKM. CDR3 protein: CASSPQGGSYNEQFF. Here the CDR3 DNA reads TGTGCCAGCAGTCCTCAGGGGGGAAGCTACAATGAGCAGTTCTTC.

CDR3 amino acids: CASSYGRYDQPQHF. Here the CDR3 DNA reads TGTGCCAGCAGTTACGGCAGGTATGATCAGCCCCAGCATTTT. The rearrangement links TRBV6-2 or TRBV6-3 to TRBJ1-5, with D unresolved. This CDR3 comprises 14 residues. V lost 2 bases, J lost 5 bases, and 10 bases lay in between. Germline V CDR1 and CDR2: MNHEY, SVGEGT.

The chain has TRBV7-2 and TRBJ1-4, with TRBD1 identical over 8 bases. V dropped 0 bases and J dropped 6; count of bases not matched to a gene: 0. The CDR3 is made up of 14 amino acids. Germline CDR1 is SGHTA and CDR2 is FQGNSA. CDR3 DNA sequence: TGTGCCAGCAGCTTAGCGGACAGGGATGAAAAACTGTTTTTT. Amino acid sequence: CASSLADRDEKLFF. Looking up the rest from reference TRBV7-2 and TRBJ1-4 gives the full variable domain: GAGVSQSPSNKVTEKGKDVELRCDPISGHTALYWYRQSLGQGLEFLIYFQGNSAPDKSGLPSDRFSAERTGGSVSTLTIQRTQQEDSAVYLCASSLADRDEKLFFGSGTQLSVL.

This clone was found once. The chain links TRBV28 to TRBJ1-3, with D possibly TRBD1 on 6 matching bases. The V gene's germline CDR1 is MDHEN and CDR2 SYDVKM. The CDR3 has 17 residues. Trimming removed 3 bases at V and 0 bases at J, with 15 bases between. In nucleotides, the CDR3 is TGTGCCAGCAGTTTGCCAGGGGCGGGTAGCTCTGGAAACACCATATATTTT. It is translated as CASSLPGAGSSGNTIYF.

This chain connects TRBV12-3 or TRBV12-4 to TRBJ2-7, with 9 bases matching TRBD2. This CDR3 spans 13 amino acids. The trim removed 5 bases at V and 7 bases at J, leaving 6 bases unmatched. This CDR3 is CASSLVLAGEQYF. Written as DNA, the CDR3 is TGTGCCAGCAGTCTAGTTCTAGCGGGGGAGCAGTACTTC.

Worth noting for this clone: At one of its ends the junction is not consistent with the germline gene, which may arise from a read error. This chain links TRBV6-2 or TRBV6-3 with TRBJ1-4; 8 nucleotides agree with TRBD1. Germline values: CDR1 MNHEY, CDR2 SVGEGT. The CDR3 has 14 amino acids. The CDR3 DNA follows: TGTGCCAGCAGTTACTCGAGGGGGACAGGCGATCCCCCTTTT. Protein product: CASSYSRGTGDPPF.

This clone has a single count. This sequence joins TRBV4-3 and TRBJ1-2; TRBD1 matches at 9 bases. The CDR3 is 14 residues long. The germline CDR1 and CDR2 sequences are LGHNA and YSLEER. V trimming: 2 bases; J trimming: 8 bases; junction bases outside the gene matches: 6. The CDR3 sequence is CASSQTGQGGGYTF. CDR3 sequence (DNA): TGCGCCAGCAGCCAAACGGGACAGGGCGGCGGCTACACCTTC.

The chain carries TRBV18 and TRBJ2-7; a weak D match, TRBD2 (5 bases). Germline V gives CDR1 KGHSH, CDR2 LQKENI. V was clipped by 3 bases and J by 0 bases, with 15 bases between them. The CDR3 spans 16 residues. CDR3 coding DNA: TGTGCCAGCTCACCCAACGAGGGAAGGATCTCCTACGAGCAGTACTTC. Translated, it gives CASSPNEGRISYEQYF.

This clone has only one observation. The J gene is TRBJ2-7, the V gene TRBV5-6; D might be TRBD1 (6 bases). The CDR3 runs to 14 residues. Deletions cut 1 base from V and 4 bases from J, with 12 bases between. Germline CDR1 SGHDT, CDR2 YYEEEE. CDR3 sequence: CASSLFRGWYEQYF. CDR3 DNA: TGTGCCAGCAGCTTGTTTAGGGGGTGGTACGAGCAGTACTTC.

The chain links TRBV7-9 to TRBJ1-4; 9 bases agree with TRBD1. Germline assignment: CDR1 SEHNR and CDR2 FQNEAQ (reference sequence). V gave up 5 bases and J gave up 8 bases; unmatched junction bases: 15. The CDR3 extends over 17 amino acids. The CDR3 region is CASSPLLTGTGIEKLFF. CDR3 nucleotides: TGTGCCAGCAGCCCACTCTTAACCGGGACAGGGATCGAAAAACTGTTTTTT.

Here the CDR3 reads CASSLEPQVPNNEQFF. CDR3 bases: TGCGCCAGCAGCTTGGAACCACAGGTACCTAACAATGAGCAGTTCTTC. This chain links TRBV5-1 with TRBJ2-1; possibly TRBD1 for D (5 bases). CDR3 length: 16 amino acids. Germline V gives CDR1 SGHRS, CDR2 YFSETQ. Trimming left V 0 bases short and J 5 bases short, with 15 bases between.